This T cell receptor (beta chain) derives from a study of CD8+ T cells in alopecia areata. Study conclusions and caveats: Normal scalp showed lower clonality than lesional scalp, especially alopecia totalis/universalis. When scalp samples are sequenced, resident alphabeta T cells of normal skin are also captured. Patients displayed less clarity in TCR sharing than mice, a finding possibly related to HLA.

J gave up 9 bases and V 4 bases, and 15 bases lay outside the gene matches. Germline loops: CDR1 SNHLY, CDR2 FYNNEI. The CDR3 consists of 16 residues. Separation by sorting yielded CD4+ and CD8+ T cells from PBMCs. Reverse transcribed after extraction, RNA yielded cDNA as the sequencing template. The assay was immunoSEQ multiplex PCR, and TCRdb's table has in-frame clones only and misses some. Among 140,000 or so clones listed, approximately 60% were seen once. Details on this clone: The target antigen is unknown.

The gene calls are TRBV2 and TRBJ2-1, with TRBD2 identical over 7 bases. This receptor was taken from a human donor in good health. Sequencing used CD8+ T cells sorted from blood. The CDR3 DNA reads TGTGCCAGCAGTGCTCCGGGGGACTACCATGGTGGTGAGCAGTTCTTC. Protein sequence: CASSAPGDYHGGEQFF.